This T cell receptor beta chain is from a study of cytomegalovirus exposure and HLA in healthy donors. On this clone itself: What it binds is not known.

Whole-study results and caveats: Through in vitro validation, a few CMV-associated chains were shown to be specific for CMV antigens. A later analysis appeared to link common viral pathogens to several of the most significant clusters. A later analysis reportedly identified an Asian-associated ancestry cluster as carrying fewer N-insertions than the roughly 720-donor mean.

Vbeta (60) and Jbeta (13) primers were used in the PCR. The protocol was immunoSEQ multiplex PCR, while the TCRdb copy is restricted to in-frame clones and leaves out a portion. In the table there are approximately 42,000 clones, 81% of which are singletons. V shed 2 bases and J shed 1 base, with 11 bases lying between them. This CDR3 has 15 amino acids. Germline CDR1 KGHSH, CDR2 LQKENI. This receptor was obtained from a man aged 50-59 years in good health and CMV-seronegative. The rearrangement uses TRBV18 and TRBJ1-1, with D possibly matching TRBD1 (5 bases). The sequenced sample was PBMCs. The DNA of the CDR3 is TGTGCCAGCTCACCATCACAGGTCGAGAACACTGAAGCTTTCTTT. Residues: CASSPSQVENTEAFF. Filled out from reference TRBV18 and TRBJ1-1, the complete variable domain reads NAGVMQNPRHLVRRRGQEARLRCSPMKGHSHVYWYRQLPEEGLKFMVYLQKENIIDESGMPKERFSAEFPKEGPSILRIQQVVRGDSAAYFCASSPSQVENTEAFFGQGTRLTVV.